This entry lists 23 T cell receptor beta chains sequenced from one sample in a study of shared clonotypes between healthy human individuals. Repertoires were generated with immunoSEQ multiplex PCR, while TCRdb's copy carries only in-frame clones and drops some. This table has approximately 2.3 million clones, approximately 93% appearing once. Material: naive CD4+ T cells from PBMCs. Subset noted: CD45RA+ positively selected. The receptors shown here come from a man in his late teens or twenties in good health. Some clones in this sample may be carry-over from other donors' samples.

This sequence joins TRBV5-1 and TRBJ2-7; 7 positions match TRBD1. Germline-derived CDR1 and CDR2 are SGHRS and YFSETQ. Trimming took 4 bases from V and 10 from J; bases not matched to a gene: 11. The length of the CDR3 is 13 residues. The CDR3 DNA follows: TGCGCCAGCAGCGCCGGGACAGTACAAGGCCAGTACTTC. Its protein is CASSAGTVQGQYF.

The chain uses TRBV18 and TRBJ2-5; unclear D gene. The germline gives CDR1 KGHSH, CDR2 LQKENI. With 2 bases removed from V and 4 bases from J, the gap between germline ends came to 11 bases. This CDR3 comprises 14 residues. For the CDR3, the DNA is TGTGCCAGCTCACCAGGTGGCAGCATAGAGACCCAGTACTTC. Translating it yields CASSPGGSIETQYF. The variable domain in full, completed from reference TRBV18 and TRBJ2-5, reads NAGVMQNPRHLVRRRGQEARLRCSPMKGHSHVYWYRQLPEEGLKFMVYLQKENIIDESGMPKERFSAEFPKEGPSILRIQQVVRGDSAAYFCASSPGGSIETQYFGPGTRLLVL.

CDR3 residues: CASTGYRYGYTF. The CDR3 DNA follows: TGTGCCAGCACCGGGTATCGCTATGGCTACACCTTC. The chain combines TRBV28 with TRBJ1-2; D is undetermined. Trimming cost V 7 bases and J 4 bases, with 10 bases left between them. This CDR3 has 12 residues. CDR1 and CDR2 (germline): MDHEN, SYDVKM.

The J gene is TRBJ2-3, the V gene TRBV5-4, with D possibly being TRBD2 (6 bases). Germline CDR1 is SGHNT and CDR2 is YYREEE (reference sequence). This CDR3 has 14 amino acids. Trimming took 4 bases from V and 2 from J, leaving 11 bases between them. DNA of the CDR3: TGTGCCAGCAGCAGGCGGGAAGCCACAGATACGCAGTATTTT. Its translation is CASSRREATDTQYF.

This clone was observed a handful of times. The chain recombines TRBV29-1 with TRBJ1-1; no clear D. Germline-derived CDR1 and CDR2 are SQVTM and ANQGSEA. The V end was cut by 8 bases, the J end by 3 bases, with 13 bases between. The CDR3 has 12 residues. CDR3 protein: CSTSWEHTEAFF. The CDR3 nucleotides read TGCAGCACCTCGTGGGAACACACTGAAGCTTTCTTT.

In regard to this clone: One end of the junction does not line up with germline, which may come from a read error. The chain couples TRBV2 to TRBJ2-6; D is possibly TRBD1 or TRBD2 (5 bases each). Germline V gene data show CDR1 as SNHLY and CDR2 as FYNNEI. The length of the CDR3 is 15 residues. The CDR3 coding sequence is TGTGCCAGCAGTGAAGGGGGGTCTGGGGCCGACGTCCTGACTTTC. This gives the protein CASSEGGSGADVLTF.

V gene TRBV7-2 combines with J gene TRBJ1-1; D perhaps matches TRBD1 (5 bases). The V end lost 8 bases, the J end lost 5 bases, and 21 bases lay between the germline ends. Germline lookup yields CDR1 SGHTA and CDR2 FQGNSA. The CDR3 contains 15 residues. CDR3 DNA sequence: TGTGCCAGCCGGAAAGGGGCAGGGATGGAAACTGAAGCTTTCTTT. Translated, it gives CASRKGAGMETEAFF.

V is TRBV10-3 and J is TRBJ1-1; perhaps TRBD1 as D (5 bases). In germline, CDR1 is ENHRY, CDR2 SYGVKD. Trimming cost V 10 bases and J 0 bases, with 18 bases left between them. CDR3 length: 15 residues. The DNA of the CDR3 is TGTGCCACCGCGGTCCCCCAGGGAGTGAACACTGAAGCTTTCTTT. It is translated as CATAVPQGVNTEAFF.

The chain couples TRBV7-9 to TRBJ2-1; 7 bases map to TRBD2. The trim removed 2 bases at V and 4 bases at J, leaving 5 bases unmatched. The length of the CDR3 is 15 residues. Per germline, CDR1 SEHNR and CDR2 FQNEAQ (reference sequence). The CDR3 DNA sequence: TGTGCCAGCAGCTTACCCCGCGGGAGTTACAATGAGCAGTTCTTC. Translation: CASSLPRGSYNEQFF.

Concerning this clone itself: Other DNA sequences within the sample encode an identical CDR3. The V call is TRBV28, the J call TRBJ2-3; D perhaps matches TRBD2 (6 bases). The CDR3 sequence is 13 residues long. Trimming pared 8 bases from V and 0 bases from J, leaving 9 bases between. The germline V gene encodes CDR1 MDHEN and CDR2 SYDVKM. The CDR3 loop is CASRAGSTDTQYF. CDR3 nucleotides: TGTGCCAGCCGAGCGGGTAGCACAGATACGCAGTATTTT.

The chain is built from TRBV11-3 and TRBJ2-3; 10 bases are shared with TRBD2. Germline V lookup: CDR1 SGHNT, CDR2 YENEEA. Trimming took 1 base from V and 7 from J; bases not matched to a gene: 11. There are 17 residues in the CDR3. The CDR3: CASSLASSGSGENTQYF. The CDR3 DNA sequence: TGTGCCAGCAGCTTAGCGTCTAGCGGGAGCGGGGAAAATACGCAGTATTTT.

The V gene is TRBV4-1, the J gene TRBJ2-1; 12 bases fit TRBD2. The trim removed 1 base at V and 2 bases at J, leaving 9 bases unmatched. CDR3 size: 19 residues. Germline assignment: CDR1 MGHRA and CDR2 YSYEKL. CDR3 in DNA: TGCGCCAGCAGCCAAGTTCCCCGACTAGCGGGAGTCCCCTACAATGAGCAGTTCTTC. Amino acids: CASSQVPRLAGVPYNEQFF.

The chain links TRBV25-1 to TRBJ2-3, with 10 bases aligning to TRBD2. The V gene end was trimmed by 8 bases and the J gene end by 0 bases; junction bases not matched to a gene: 5. The CDR3 contains 15 residues. Germline V gives CDR1 MGHDK, CDR2 SYGVNS. This CDR3 is CASGGLAASTDTQYF. Here the CDR3 DNA reads TGTGCCAGCGGTGGACTAGCGGCAAGCACAGATACGCAGTATTTT.

The V gene is TRBV25-1, the J gene TRBJ2-3; TRBD2 aligns across 7 bases. CDR1 and CDR2 (germline): MGHDK, SYGVNS. This CDR3 has 14 residues. The V gene end was trimmed by 2 bases and the J gene end by 4 bases; junction bases not matched to a gene: 3. CDR3: CASSEMGGSDTQYF. The CDR3, as DNA: TGTGCCAGCAGTGAAATGGGGGGGTCAGATACGCAGTATTTT.

This rearrangement joins TRBV6-1 to TRBJ2-7, with D unclear. This CDR3 contains 13 residues. The germline CDR1 and CDR2 sequences are MNHNS and SASEGT. V was pared by 2 bases and J by 3 bases, with 8 bases between. DNA for the CDR3: TGTGCCAGCAGTGAACCCGAAAACTACGAGCAGTACTTC. Translated: CASSEPENYEQYF.

The genes are TRBV25-1 and TRBJ2-2, with 8 bases fitting TRBD1. Germline lookup yields CDR1 MGHDK and CDR2 SYGVNS. The CDR3 extends over 15 amino acids. V was clipped by 6 bases and J by 5 bases; unmatched bases: 8. The CDR3 DNA reads as TGTGCCAGCAGAGTGACAGGGGCCGGTACCGGGGAGCTGTTTTTT. Residues: CASRVTGAGTGELFF.

CDR3 region: CASSLGALAAGFRQPQHF. The CDR3 region has the DNA TGTGCCAGCAGCTTAGGGGCCCTTGCGGCGGGATTTCGACAGCCCCAGCATTTT. The rearrangement uses TRBV7-9 and TRBJ1-5; unclear D gene. The germline CDR1 and CDR2 sequences are SEHNR and FQNEAQ (reference sequence). The V gene lost 1 base and the J gene lost 7 bases, with 23 bases spanning the gap. This CDR3 has 18 amino acids.

This clone was counted a single time. The V gene is TRBV9, the J gene TRBJ1-1; 12 positions match TRBD1. The CDR3 consists of 15 residues. Germline trimming cut 7 bases from V and 1 base from J; bases unmatched to any gene: 5. Germline V gene sequence: CDR1 SGDLS, CDR2 YYNGEE. CDR3: CASGGQGAQNTEAFF. The CDR3 DNA reads TGTGCCAGCGGGGGACAGGGGGCGCAGAACACTGAAGCTTTCTTT.

The rearrangement uses TRBV6-1 and TRBJ1-5, with TRBD1 matching over 8 bases. The CDR3 covers 15 residues. V lost 6 bases, J lost 3 bases, and 7 bases stayed unmatched. CDR1 and CDR2 (germline): MNHNS, SASEGT. The CDR3 DNA reads as TGTGCCAGCAGCCACACGGACAGGGTCAATCAGCCCCAGCATTTT. This gives the protein CASSHTDRVNQPQHF.

V is TRBV5-1 and J is TRBJ2-1, with 11 bases aligning to TRBD2. The length of the CDR3 is 17 residues. The J segment lost 5 bases and the V segment lost 4 bases, leaving 11 bases of the junction unmatched. The V gene's germline CDR1 is SGHRS and CDR2 YFSETQ. The CDR3 nucleotides are TGCGCCAGCAGCCCCCCATCGACTAGCGGGACAAACAATGAGCAGTTCTTC. Translation: CASSPPSTSGTNNEQFF. Filled out from reference TRBV5-1 and TRBJ2-1, the complete variable domain reads KAGVTQTPRYLIKTRGQQVTLSCSPISGHRSVSWYQQTPGQGLQFLFEYFSETQRNKGNFPGRFSGRQFSNSRSEMNVSTLELGDSALYLCASSPPSTSGTNNEQFFGPGTRLTVL.

The chain joins TRBV28 to TRBJ2-7; a weak D match, TRBD2 (6 bases). This CDR3 contains 14 residues. CDR1 MDHEN and CDR2 SYDVKM come from the germline V gene. Trimming removed 11 bases at V and 6 bases at J, with 23 bases between. The CDR3 bases are TGTGCCTCGGGCGGGGCCTCCTTCGGGGTCGAGCAGTACTTC. Encoded protein: CASGGASFGVEQYF.

This clone has just one count. The genes are TRBV27 and TRBJ2-6, with 10 bases fitting TRBD1. CDR1 is MNHEY and CDR2 is SMNVEV in the germline V gene (reference sequence). The CDR3 is 21 amino acids. V dropped 2 bases and J dropped 0; count of bases not matched to a gene: 13. As DNA, the CDR3 is TGTGCCAGCAGTTTACTCAGACGGCGGACAGGGGGTCGCTCTGGGGCCAACGTCCTGACTTTC. Its translation is CASSLLRRRTGGRSGANVLTF.

The chain is built from TRBV30 and TRBJ2-1; 13 bases agree with TRBD2. This CDR3 has 17 residues. Germline lookup yields CDR1 GTSNPN and CDR2 SVGIG (reference sequence). The junction had 4 bases not matched to a gene; V was cut back by 2 bases and J by 0 bases. In DNA form, the CDR3 reads TGTGCCTGGAGTTCCTGGACTAGCGGGAGCTCCTACAATGAGCAGTTCTTC. This codes for CAWSSWTSGSSYNEQFF.